Shown below are 23 T cell receptor beta chains from a single sample sequenced in a study of blood T cell repertoires in COVID-19. Sequenced by immunoSEQ multiplex PCR; TCRdb stores in-frame clones only, minus some. The data contain 300,000 to 450,000 clones, approximately 90% of them singletons. The sample comprised PBMCs or T cells enriched from blood (not recorded which). The receptors derive from a woman between 18 and 29 years old who had recovered from COVID-19.

V is TRBV5-4 and J is TRBJ2-5; 9 bases line up with TRBD1. CDR1 is SGHNT and CDR2 is YYREEE in the germline V gene (reference sequence). Trimming cost V 4 bases and J 1 base; bases outside gene matches: 2. This CDR3 has 14 residues. CDR3 region: CASSPTGGQETQYF. CDR3 nucleotide sequence: TGTGCCAGCAGCCCGACAGGGGGCCAAGAGACCCAGTACTTC.

The V and J genes are TRBV3-1 (or the pseudogene TRBV3-2) and TRBJ2-2; D is possibly TRBD1 (5 bases). This CDR3 region has 18 residues. Germline CDR1 reads LGHDT; CDR2 reads YNNKEL (reference sequence). The V and J ends lost 0 bases and 5 bases respectively, with 19 bases between them. CDR3 region: CASSQEGQGRISTGELFF. The CDR3 coding sequence is TGTGCCAGCAGCCAAGAAGGCCAGGGTCGGATAAGTACCGGGGAGCTGTTTTTT.

The CDR3 DNA reads as TGTGCCAGCAGCCACGGACTAGCGGGACCATCGAAAAAGGGCTACGAGCAGTACTTC. Translation gives CASSHGLAGPSKKGYEQYF. This sequence joins TRBV3-1 (or the pseudogene TRBV3-2) and TRBJ2-7; TRBD2 matches 12 bases. Germline V gives CDR1 LGHDT, CDR2 YNNKEL (reference sequence). V was pared by 3 bases and J by 3 bases, with 15 bases of the junction left unmatched. The CDR3 spans 19 residues.

The V and J genes are TRBV7-3 and TRBJ1-4, with D hard to call. With 3 bases removed from V and 4 bases from J, the gap between germline ends came to 9 bases. The germline V gene has CDR1 SGHTA and CDR2 FQGTGA. The CDR3 consists of 14 residues. In DNA form, the CDR3 reads TGTGCCAGCAGCTTCAGGTTTTATAATGAAAAACTGTTTTTT. Its protein product is CASSFRFYNEKLFF. Looking up the rest from reference TRBV7-3 and TRBJ1-4 gives the full variable domain: GAGVSQTPSNKVTEKGKYVELRCDPISGHTALYWYRQSLGQGPEFLIYFQGTGAADDSGLPNDRFFAVRPEGSVSTLKIQRTERGDSAVYLCASSFRFYNEKLFFGSGTQLSVL.

The V and J genes are TRBV19 and TRBJ2-2; TRBD2 matches 7 bases. The V gene end was trimmed by 3 bases and the J gene end by 7 bases; junction bases not matched to a gene: 8. This CDR3 comprises 15 residues. The V gene's germline CDR1 is LNHDA and CDR2 SQIVND (reference sequence). The CDR3 DNA is TGTGCCAGTAGTATTGAGGCCGGGGGGTTCGGGGAGCTGTTTTTT. This translates into CASSIEAGGFGELFF.

Only a few counts were recorded for this clone. This chain connects TRBV7-2 to TRBJ1-3; possibly TRBD1 for D (6 bases). V was clipped by 5 bases and J by 1 base, with 9 bases between them. The CDR3 has 14 residues. Germline CDR1 and CDR2: SGHTA and FQGNSA. The CDR3 bases are TGTGCCAGCAGCCTCACAGGGTCTGGAAACACCATATATTTT. It specifies CASSLTGSGNTIYF. Variable domain in full (rest from reference TRBV7-2 and TRBJ1-3): GAGVSQSPSNKVTEKGKDVELRCDPISGHTALYWYRQSLGQGLEFLIYFQGNSAPDKSGLPSDRFSAERTGGSVSTLTIQRTQQEDSAVYLCASSLTGSGNTIYFGEGSWLTVV.

The chain carries TRBV5-4 and TRBJ2-1; TRBD1 matches 7 bases. The CDR3 spans 16 residues. The V segment lost 0 bases and the J segment 1 base; nucleotides outside the gene matches: 4. CDR1 is SGHNT and CDR2 is YYREEE in the germline V gene (reference sequence). The CDR3: CASSLEGARSYNEQFF. Written as DNA, the CDR3 is TGTGCCAGCAGCTTGGAGGGGGCCCGGTCCTACAATGAGCAGTTCTTC. Looking up the rest from reference TRBV5-4 and TRBJ2-1 gives the full variable domain: ETGVTQSPTHLIKTRGQQVTLRCSSQSGHNTVSWYQQALGQGPQFIFQYYREEENGRGNFPPRFSGLQFPNYSSELNVNALELDDSALYLCASSLEGARSYNEQFFGPGTRLTVL.

CDR3 sequence: CASSADRGNYGYTF. CDR3 DNA: TGTGCCAGCAGCGCCGACAGGGGGAACTATGGCTACACCTTC. This rearrangement joins TRBV7-9 to TRBJ1-2; 9 nucleotides line up with TRBD1. Germline V gene lookup returns CDR1 SEHNR and CDR2 FQNEAQ (reference sequence). CDR3 size: 14 residues. The J segment lost 2 bases and the V segment lost 5 bases, leaving 3 bases of the junction unmatched.

The CDR3 loop is CASSLTDRAEQYF. In DNA, the CDR3 is TGCGCCAGCAGCCTCACCGACAGGGCCGAGCAGTACTTC. This sequence joins TRBV5-1 and TRBJ2-7; 7 nucleotides line up with TRBD1. CDR3 size: 13 residues. CDR1 is SGHRS and CDR2 is YFSETQ in the germline V gene. The V segment lost 4 bases and the J segment 6 bases; nucleotides outside the gene matches: 7.

For this clone: Distinct nucleotide sequences in the sample also encode this CDR3. The chain employs TRBV6-4 and TRBJ2-3; D is possibly TRBD1 (6 bases). Germline V gene data show CDR1 as MRHNA and CDR2 as SNTAGT. The V end was cut by 2 bases, the J end by 2 bases, with 8 bases between. This CDR3 spans 14 amino acids. The CDR3: CASSDGGPTDTQYF. CDR3 DNA sequence: TGTGCCAGCAGTGACGGGGGCCCCACAGATACGCAGTATTTT.

This clone is a singleton in its sample. CDR3 sequence reads: CASSQGAESSSGANVLTF. The CDR3 bases are TGTGCCAGCAGCCAAGGGGCAGAGAGTTCCTCTGGGGCCAACGTCCTGACTTTC. The chain uses TRBV4-2 and TRBJ2-6; the D is unclear. The CDR3 has 18 residues. CDR1 and CDR2 (germline): LGHNA, YNFKEQ. The V end was cut by 1 base, the J end by 0 bases, with 13 bases between.

The chain couples TRBV6-5 to TRBJ1-5; 8 positions match TRBD1. The ends lost 7 bases at V and 7 bases at J; junction bases unmatched: 6. CDR1 is MNHEY, CDR2 SVGAGI, per germline. The CDR3 sequence is 13 residues long. DNA of the CDR3: TGTGCCAGCACCGAGGACAGGGCACAGCCCCAGCATTTT. Translated: CASTEDRAQPQHF.

J is TRBJ1-1 and V is TRBV12-3 or TRBV12-4; 11 bases are a match to TRBD1. This CDR3 spans 13 amino acids. Unmatched junction bases numbered 6, after V lost 5 bases and J lost 10 bases. CDR3 in amino acids: CASSLGQGAGAFF. The CDR3 DNA is TGTGCCAGCAGTCTTGGACAGGGGGCGGGAGCTTTCTTT.

This chain connects TRBV21-1 to TRBJ1-6; TRBD1, as called in the table, went unchecked against the DNA. TRBV21-1 is labeled a pseudogene. The CDR3 covers 19 residues. DNA for the CDR3: TGTGCCAGCAGCAAAGTGGGGGACAGGGGAAGCTCCTATAATTCACCCCTCCACTTT. Translating gives CASSKVGDRGSSYNSPLHF.

The chain uses TRBV19 and TRBJ2-2; D is perhaps TRBD1 (5 bases). Germline V CDR1 and CDR2: LNHDA, SQIVND (reference sequence). This CDR3 has 15 amino acids. The germline V and J ends were trimmed by 6 bases and 1 base, with 12 bases remaining between them. CDR3 DNA: TGTGCCAGTAGCACCGGACAACTGAACACCGGGGAGCTGTTTTTT. Translating it yields CASSTGQLNTGELFF.

This sequence joins TRBV19 and TRBJ1-5; D is possibly TRBD1 (6 bases). Trimming removed 1 base from V and 5 bases from J, with 12 bases in between. The germline V gene encodes CDR1 LNHDA and CDR2 SQIVND (reference sequence). The CDR3 spans 15 residues. The CDR3 DNA reads TGTGCCAGTAGTATAGTCCGGGGGGCCGATCAGCCCCAGCATTTT. This encodes CASSIVRGADQPQHF.

V gene TRBV5-1 combines with J gene TRBJ2-5; D remains ambiguous. V lost 0 bases, J lost 2 bases, and 8 bases lay in between. The CDR3 is made up of 14 amino acids. The germline gives CDR1 SGHRS, CDR2 YFSETQ. The CDR3 DNA reads as TGCGCCAGCAGCTTGGCCGAGATGCAAGAGACCCAGTACTTC. Protein: CASSLAEMQETQYF.

Of note for this clone: One junction end does not reproduce the germline sequence, and a read error may be involved. V gene TRBV29-1 combines with J gene TRBJ2-7; D call uncertain. The germline V gene encodes CDR1 SQVTM and CDR2 ANQGSEA. This CDR3 is 12 amino acids long. The CDR3 protein is CSARVASSEQYF. The DNA of the CDR3 is TGCAGCGCACGGGTCGCTTCCTCCGAGCAGTACTTC.

This chain links TRBV3-1 (or the pseudogene TRBV3-2) with TRBJ1-6; D may be TRBD1 (6 bases). This CDR3 comprises 14 residues. Trimming stripped 0 bases from V and 11 bases from J, with 11 bases between. The V gene's germline CDR1 is LGHDT and CDR2 YNNKEL (reference sequence). As DNA, the CDR3 is TGTGCCAGCAGCCAAGACAGGGGTCAAGCACCCCTCCACTTT. This translates into CASSQDRGQAPLHF.

The chain employs TRBV14 and TRBJ1-2; D uncertain. CDR3 size: 13 residues. Trimming took 6 bases from V and 2 from J, leaving 10 bases between them. Germline loops: CDR1 SGHDN, CDR2 FVKESK. The CDR3: CASSLDINYGYTF. CDR3 in DNA: TGTGCCAGCAGTCTCGACATCAACTATGGCTACACCTTC.

V usage is TRBV9 and J usage is TRBJ2-2; D gene uncertain. Germline values: CDR1 SGDLS, CDR2 YYNGEE. V was cut by 4 bases and J by 8 bases, with 9 bases left in between. The CDR3 runs 12 residues. This chain's CDR3 is CASSLSLGELFF. The CDR3 DNA reads as TGTGCCAGCAGCTTATCTTTGGGGGAGCTGTTTTTT.

The gene calls are TRBV9 and TRBJ1-1; the D is unclear. Trimming removed 5 bases at V and 0 bases at J, with 14 bases between. This CDR3 has 15 residues. The germline V gene encodes CDR1 SGDLS and CDR2 YYNGEE. The CDR3 region has the DNA TGTGCCAGCAGATTTGTCCGGAGGATGAACACTGAAGCTTTCTTT. Protein product: CASRFVRRMNTEAFF.

This clone has a handful of counts. This specimen includes other DNA sequences encoding the same CDR3. The chain is built from TRBV19 and TRBJ1-1; 7 bases match TRBD1. CDR3 length: 14 amino acids. The germline V gene encodes CDR1 LNHDA and CDR2 SQIVND (reference sequence). V was clipped by 6 bases and J by 5 bases; unmatched bases: 9. The CDR3 sequence is CASSRTGARTEAFF. DNA for the CDR3: TGTGCCAGTAGCCGAACAGGGGCACGGACTGAAGCTTTCTTT.